A single sample gave rise to the 26 T cell receptor beta chains below, sequenced in a study of T cells of healthy individuals. One entry per CDR3 protein, called by TCRdb with MiXCR from the 5' RACE reads. This table has tens of thousands of distinct CDR3 sequences, approximately 14% appearing once. These receptors were collected from a human donor in good health.

At least ten counts were recorded for this clonotype. The V call is TRBV12-3 or TRBV12-4, the J call TRBJ2-5; the match to TRBD2 covers 13 bases. The CDR3 loop spans 16 amino acids. V shed 5 bases and J 2 bases; nucleotides not matched to a gene: 5. In nucleotides, the CDR3 is TGTGCCAGCAGTCTCTGGACTAGCGGGGGACAAGAGACCCAGTACTTC. Encoded protein: CASSLWTSGGQETQYF.

This clonotype was observed at least ten times. V gene TRBV29-1 combines with J gene TRBJ2-3, with no clear D. Germline CDR1 and CDR2: SQVTM and ANQGSEA. Trimming left V 7 bases short and J 3 bases short, with 8 bases between. The CDR3 totals 11 residues. This CDR3 reads CSATLTDTQYF. CDR3 nucleotides: TGCAGCGCTACGTTAACAGATACGCAGTATTTT.

Points on this clonotype: With a much larger clone just one base away, this may be a read error. V usage is TRBV4-3 and J usage is TRBJ1-6; D is unresolved. The germline gives CDR1 LGHNA, CDR2 YSLEER. The CDR3 runs 15 residues. The CDR3 spells CASSHPTPGNSHLHF. CDR3 sequence (DNA): TGCGCCAGCAGCCACCCCACCCCCGGGAATTCACACCTCCACTTT.

The chain is built from TRBV2 and TRBJ2-3; 7 bases align to TRBD1. The germline CDR1 and CDR2 sequences are SNHLY and FYNNEI. The J segment lost 6 bases and the V segment lost 6 bases, leaving 12 bases of the junction unmatched. The CDR3 loop spans 15 amino acids. CDR3 region: CASRGYRGFMDTQYF. Written as DNA, the CDR3 is TGTGCCAGCAGAGGCTACAGGGGTTTTATGGATACGCAGTATTTT. Filled out from reference TRBV2 and TRBJ2-3, the complete variable domain reads EPEVTQTPSHQVTQMGQEVILRCVPISNHLYFYWYRQILGQKVEFLVSFYNNEISEKSEIFDDQFSVERPDGSNFTLKIRSTKLEDSAMYFCASRGYRGFMDTQYFGPGTRLTVL.

There are many counts of this clonotype. The J gene is TRBJ1-2, the V gene TRBV20-1; D is unresolved. Germline V gene lookup returns CDR1 DFQATT and CDR2 SNEGSKA (reference sequence). This CDR3 is built from 16 residues. V was pared by 6 bases and J by 0 bases, with 20 bases between. This CDR3 is CSAPGGTALANYGYTF. The CDR3 DNA is TGCAGTGCCCCGGGAGGAACGGCCCTAGCTAACTATGGCTACACCTTC.

This clonotype was detected only a few times. The gene calls are TRBV5-6 and TRBJ2-7; 10 positions agree with TRBD1. Germline CDR1 is SGHDT and CDR2 is YYEEEE. CDR3 size: 15 residues. J lost 3 bases, V lost 0 bases, and 3 bases had no gene match. DNA for the CDR3: TGTGCCAGCAGCTTGGTGGGGACAGGGGTCTACGAGCAGTACTTC. Amino acid sequence: CASSLVGTGVYEQYF.

This clonotype was observed a single time. With a much larger clone just one base away, this may be a read error. The V and J genes are TRBV12-5 and TRBJ1-5, with D unclear. The CDR3 contains 14 residues. Germline V gene sequence: CDR1 LGHNT, CDR2 FRNRAP. The ends were cut back, 6 bases at V and 0 bases at J, with 9 bases in the middle. The CDR3 DNA follows: TGTGCTAGTGGAAGCGTCATTAGCAATCAGCCCCAGCATTTT. Residues: CASGSVISNQPQHF.

This clonotype was seen ten or more times. V is TRBV6-5 and J is TRBJ1-2, with D uncertain. Trimming took 8 bases from V and 7 from J, leaving 11 bases between them. Germline lookup yields CDR1 MNHEY and CDR2 SVGAGI. This CDR3 comprises 11 residues. The CDR3 sequence: CASAGRAGYTF. CDR3 DNA: TGTGCCAGCGCGGGAAGGGCTGGCTACACCTTC.

This clonotype was found many times. The rearrangement links TRBV12-3 or TRBV12-4 to TRBJ1-1; weak D call: TRBD1 (6 bases). This CDR3 comprises 14 residues. Deletions cut 7 bases from V and 7 bases from J, with 19 bases between. The CDR3: CASTLGHRGGEAFF. In DNA form, the CDR3 reads TGTGCCAGCACCCTCGGACACCGAGGGGGTGAAGCTTTCTTT.

V gene TRBV5-1 combines with J gene TRBJ1-1; D is ambiguous. V lost 6 bases, J lost 1 base, and 16 bases lay in between. Looked up from germline, CDR1 is SGHRS and CDR2 is YFSETQ. The CDR3 runs to 15 residues. CDR3 nucleotides: TGCGCCAGCACTAACGGAGAGGCGCGGAACACTGAAGCTTTCTTT. Protein: CASTNGEARNTEAFF.

The chain is built from TRBV4-1 and TRBJ2-7; D is undetermined. The CDR3 covers 13 residues. Germline assignment: CDR1 MGHRA and CDR2 YSYEKL. The ends were cut back, 1 base at V and 2 bases at J, with 6 bases in the middle. Here the CDR3 DNA reads TGCGCCAGCAGCCAAGTGGGGACCTACGAGCAGTACTTC. It yields the protein CASSQVGTYEQYF.

The V call is TRBV4-3, the J call TRBJ2-1; perhaps D is TRBD1 or TRBD2 (5 bases each). There are 19 residues in the CDR3. V dropped 1 base and J dropped 4 bases, with 23 bases sitting between them. The V gene's germline CDR1 is LGHNA and CDR2 YSLEER. CDR3 nucleotide sequence: TGCGCCAGCAGCCAAGCGAGGGGATCGGGTATCGAGATTTACAATGAGCAGTTCTTC. Protein sequence: CASSQARGSGIEIYNEQFF.

This clonotype was recorded a few times. This chain joins TRBV9 and TRBJ2-7; 7 bases are a match to TRBD1. Germline V gene sequence: CDR1 SGDLS, CDR2 YYNGEE. V lost 1 base, J lost 2 bases, and 12 bases stayed unmatched. This CDR3 comprises 17 residues. CDR3 DNA sequence: TGTGCCAGCAGCGTATTACCCCAGGGACAGCAACCCTACGAGCAGTACTTC. Protein product: CASSVLPQGQQPYEQYF.

This clonotype was counted at least ten times. DNA for the CDR3: TGTGCCAGCAGCCAACAGGGACGGTACAATGAGCAGTTCTTC. Amino acid sequence: CASSQQGRYNEQFF. The gene calls are TRBV3-1 and TRBJ2-1; D possibly uses TRBD1 or TRBD2 (5 bases each). Trimming stripped 2 bases from V and 4 bases from J, with 9 bases between. Germline V gives CDR1 LGHDT, CDR2 YNNKEL (reference sequence). The CDR3 length is 14 residues.

This clonotype appeared many times. The chain couples TRBV24-1 to TRBJ1-2; 9 nucleotides line up with TRBD1. Germline CDR1 and CDR2: KGHDR and SFDVKD. This CDR3 contains 15 residues. Losses at the gene ends were 4 bases for V and 5 bases for J; bases not matched to a gene: 7. The CDR3 reads CATSDHRGLEYGYTF. DNA for the CDR3: TGTGCCACCAGTGACCACAGGGGGCTTGAATATGGCTACACCTTC.

This clonotype came up a few times. The chain carries TRBV7-9 and TRBJ1-6; 7 bases fit TRBD1. The CDR3 sequence is 13 residues long. Germline V gene lookup returns CDR1 SEHNR and CDR2 FQNEAQ (reference sequence). The V segment lost 2 bases and the J segment 10 bases; nucleotides outside the gene matches: 2. This chain's CDR3 is CASSLTGESPLHF. The CDR3 nucleotides read TGTGCCAGCAGCTTAACAGGGGAATCACCCCTCCACTTT.

V and J are TRBV7-2 and TRBJ2-3; 8 bases agree with TRBD1. CDR1 is SGHTA, CDR2 FQGNSA, per germline. This CDR3 contains 15 residues. Unmatched junction bases numbered 3, after V lost 2 bases and J lost 2 bases. The chain's CDR3 is CASSLQGAPTDTQYF. The CDR3 DNA follows: TGTGCCAGCAGCTTACAGGGGGCTCCCACAGATACGCAGTATTTT.

Many counts were recorded for this clonotype. The J gene is TRBJ1-2, the V gene TRBV6-2 or TRBV6-3, with D perhaps matching TRBD1 (5 bases). CDR3 size: 16 residues. Trimming removed 7 bases at V and 0 bases at J, with 18 bases between. Per the germline V gene, CDR1 is MNHEY and CDR2 is SVGEGT. The CDR3 sequence is CASTNHRDGSNYGYTF. DNA of the CDR3: TGTGCCAGCACCAACCACCGGGACGGCTCTAACTATGGCTACACCTTC.

This sequence joins TRBV11-2 and TRBJ2-4; 9 bases line up with TRBD1. CDR1 is SGHAT and CDR2 is FQNNGV in the germline V gene. This CDR3 is 15 amino acids long. V lost 1 base and J lost 8; bases outside the gene matches: 6. The CDR3 is CASSLGGTGPDIQYF. The CDR3 DNA sequence: TGTGCCAGCAGCTTAGGGGGGACAGGGCCAGACATTCAGTACTTC.

This clonotype was observed many times. This chain uses TRBV6-2 or TRBV6-3 with TRBJ2-5; 7 nucleotides agree with TRBD1. V lost 4 bases and J lost 2; bases outside the gene matches: 7. Germline V gene sequence: CDR1 MNHEY, CDR2 SVGEGT. The CDR3 is 15 residues long. The CDR3 here is CASSLLDREQETQYF. The CDR3 nucleotides read TGTGCCAGCAGTTTACTCGACAGGGAACAAGAGACCCAGTACTTC.

The J gene is TRBJ1-2, the V gene TRBV21-1; the D call TRBD1 from the table was never checked on the DNA. TRBV21-1 is annotated as a pseudogene. The CDR3 sequence is 16 residues long. The CDR3, as DNA: TGTGCCAGTACCAGCCGGGACACCGCTACTAACTATGGCTACACCTTC. Translated: CASTSRDTATNYGYTF.

This clonotype was detected a few times. The rearrangement uses TRBV10-3 and TRBJ1-2; D unresolved. V was pared by 8 bases and J by 0 bases, with 10 bases between. Germline CDR1 reads ENHRY; CDR2 reads SYGVKD. There are 13 residues in the CDR3. CDR3 DNA: TGTGCCATCTTCGAGGGCACTAACTATGGCTACACCTTC. Translating it yields CAIFEGTNYGYTF.

This clonotype was seen at least ten times. This chain links TRBV20-1 with TRBJ1-4, with a weak D call TRBD1 (6 bases). This CDR3 has 13 residues. V was cut by 6 bases and J by 5 bases, with 13 bases left in between. In germline, CDR1 is DFQATT, CDR2 SNEGSKA (reference sequence). In DNA, the CDR3 is TGCAGTGCCATGGGGGGCTCCAATGAAAAACTGTTTTTT. Its protein is CSAMGGSNEKLFF.

This clonotype was seen repeatedly, ten times or more. The chain is built from TRBV20-1 and TRBJ2-5, with 8 bases identical to TRBD2. This CDR3 region has 13 residues. J lost 5 bases, V lost 3 bases, and 5 bases had no gene match. Germline V gene data show CDR1 as DFQATT and CDR2 as SNEGSKA (reference sequence). The CDR3 DNA reads TGCAGTGCTAGCAGCGGGAGCAGGGAGACCCAGTACTTC. This translates into CSASSGSRETQYF.

This clonotype is labeled as medium-sized. The J gene is TRBJ1-4, the V gene TRBV25-1; D uncertain. Trimming stripped 0 bases from V and 0 bases from J, with 8 bases between. Germline CDR1 reads MGHDK; CDR2 reads SYGVNS. The CDR3 totals 16 residues. CDR3: CASSEYGDATNEKLFF. The CDR3 nucleotides are TGTGCCAGCAGTGAATACGGGGATGCAACTAATGAAAAACTGTTTTTT.

This clonotype has only a few counts. The chain is built from TRBV9 and TRBJ2-4, with 9 positions matching TRBD1. This CDR3 contains 18 residues. With 3 bases clipped from V and 0 bases from J, the junction kept 10 bases outside the gene matches. The germline V gene has CDR1 SGDLS and CDR2 YYNGEE. The CDR3 spells CASSEGTGFTLAKNIQYF. The CDR3 nucleotides read TGTGCCAGCAGCGAGGGGACAGGGTTTACTCTAGCCAAAAACATTCAGTACTTC.